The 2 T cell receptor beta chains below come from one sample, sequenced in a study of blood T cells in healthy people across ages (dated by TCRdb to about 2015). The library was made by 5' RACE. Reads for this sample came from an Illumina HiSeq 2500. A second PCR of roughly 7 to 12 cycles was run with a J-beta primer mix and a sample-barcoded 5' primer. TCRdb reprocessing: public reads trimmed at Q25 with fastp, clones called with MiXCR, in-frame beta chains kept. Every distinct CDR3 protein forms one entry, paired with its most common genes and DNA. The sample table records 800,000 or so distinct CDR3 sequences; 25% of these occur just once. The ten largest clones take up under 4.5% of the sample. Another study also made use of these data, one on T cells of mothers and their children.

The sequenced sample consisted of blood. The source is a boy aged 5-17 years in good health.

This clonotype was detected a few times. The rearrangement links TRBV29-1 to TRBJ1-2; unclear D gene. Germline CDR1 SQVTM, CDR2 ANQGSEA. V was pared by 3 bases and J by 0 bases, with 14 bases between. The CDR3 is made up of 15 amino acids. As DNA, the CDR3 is TGCAGCGTTGATTCCTACCACTCTTCTAACTATGGCTACACCTTC. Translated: CSVDSYHSSNYGYTF.

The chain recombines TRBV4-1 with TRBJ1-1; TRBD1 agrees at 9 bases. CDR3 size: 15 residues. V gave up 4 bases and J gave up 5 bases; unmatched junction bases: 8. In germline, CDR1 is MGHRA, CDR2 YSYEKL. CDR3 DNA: TGCGCCAGCAGCCCGGGGACAGGGCAAAGAACTGAAGCTTTCTTT. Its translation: CASSPGTGQRTEAFF.